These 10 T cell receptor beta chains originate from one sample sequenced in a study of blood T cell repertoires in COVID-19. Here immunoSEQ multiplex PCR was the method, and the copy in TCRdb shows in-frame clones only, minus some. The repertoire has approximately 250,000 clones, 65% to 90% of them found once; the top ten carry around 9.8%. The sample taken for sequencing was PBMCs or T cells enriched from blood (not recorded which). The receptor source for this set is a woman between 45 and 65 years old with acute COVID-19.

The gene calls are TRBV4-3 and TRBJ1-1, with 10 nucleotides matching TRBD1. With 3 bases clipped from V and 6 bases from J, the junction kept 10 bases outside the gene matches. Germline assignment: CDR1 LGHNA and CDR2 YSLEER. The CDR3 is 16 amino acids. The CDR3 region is CASSQDSGTGEAEAFF. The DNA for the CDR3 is TGCGCCAGCAGCCAGGATTCTGGGACAGGGGAGGCTGAAGCTTTCTTT.

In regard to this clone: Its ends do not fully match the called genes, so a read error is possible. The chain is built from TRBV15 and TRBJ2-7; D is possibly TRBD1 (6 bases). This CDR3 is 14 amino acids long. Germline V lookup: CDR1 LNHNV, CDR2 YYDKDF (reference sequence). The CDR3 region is CATSRGQLGYEQYF. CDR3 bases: TGTGCCACCAGTAGAGGACAGCTAGGCTACGAGCAGTACTTC.

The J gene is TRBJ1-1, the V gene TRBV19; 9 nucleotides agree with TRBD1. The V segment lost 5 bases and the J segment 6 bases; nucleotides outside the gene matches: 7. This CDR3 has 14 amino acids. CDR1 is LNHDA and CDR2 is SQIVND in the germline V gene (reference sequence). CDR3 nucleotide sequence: TGTGCCAGTAGTCTCGGGACAGGGAGGGCTGAAGCTTTCTTT. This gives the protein CASSLGTGRAEAFF.

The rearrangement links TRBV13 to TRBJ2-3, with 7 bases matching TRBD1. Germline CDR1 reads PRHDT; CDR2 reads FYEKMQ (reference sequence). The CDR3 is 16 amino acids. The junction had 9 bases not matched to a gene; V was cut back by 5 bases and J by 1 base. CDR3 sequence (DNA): TGTGCCAGCAGCCACTCACACGGGACAGGCACAGATACGCAGTATTTT. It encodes CASSHSHGTGTDTQYF.

The CDR3 loop is CASSSRGGNTEAFF. CDR3 in DNA: TGCGCCAGCAGCTCCCGGGGTGGTAACACTGAAGCTTTCTTT. The chain carries TRBV5-1 and TRBJ1-1; no reliable D call. From germline, CDR1 is SGHRS and CDR2 YFSETQ. The CDR3 contains 14 residues. The V and J ends lost 3 bases and 2 bases respectively, with 11 bases between them.

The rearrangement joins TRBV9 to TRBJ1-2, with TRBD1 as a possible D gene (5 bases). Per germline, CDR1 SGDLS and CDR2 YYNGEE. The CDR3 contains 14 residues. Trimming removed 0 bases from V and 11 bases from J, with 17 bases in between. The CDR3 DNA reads TGTGCCAGCAGCGTAGGCGACGGGGGTTTCGGTTACACCTTC. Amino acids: CASSVGDGGFGYTF.

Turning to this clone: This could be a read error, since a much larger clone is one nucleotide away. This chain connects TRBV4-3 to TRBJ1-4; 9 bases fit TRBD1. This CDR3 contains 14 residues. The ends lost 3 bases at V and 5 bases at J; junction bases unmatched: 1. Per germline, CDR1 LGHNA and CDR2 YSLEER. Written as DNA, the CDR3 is TGCGCCAGCAGCCAGGACAGGGGAAATGAAAAACTGTTTTTT. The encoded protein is CASSQDRGNEKLFF.

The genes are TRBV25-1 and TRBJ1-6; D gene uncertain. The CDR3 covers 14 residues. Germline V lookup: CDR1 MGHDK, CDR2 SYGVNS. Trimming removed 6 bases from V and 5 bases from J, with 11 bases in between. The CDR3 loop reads CASSRNGNNSPLHF. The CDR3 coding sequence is TGTGCCAGCAGCAGGAACGGGAATAATTCACCCCTCCACTTT. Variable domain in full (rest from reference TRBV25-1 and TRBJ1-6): EADIYQTPRYLVIGTGKKITLECSQTMGHDKMYWYQQDPGMELHLIHYSYGVNSTEKGDLSSESTVSRIRTEHFPLTLESARPSHTSQYLCASSRNGNNSPLHFGNGTRLTVT.

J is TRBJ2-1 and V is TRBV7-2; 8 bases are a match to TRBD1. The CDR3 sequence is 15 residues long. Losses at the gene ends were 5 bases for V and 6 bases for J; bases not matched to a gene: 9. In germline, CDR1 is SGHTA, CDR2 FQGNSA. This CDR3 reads CASSLETGVGNEQFF. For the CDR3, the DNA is TGTGCCAGCAGCCTTGAGACAGGGGTGGGCAATGAGCAGTTCTTC.

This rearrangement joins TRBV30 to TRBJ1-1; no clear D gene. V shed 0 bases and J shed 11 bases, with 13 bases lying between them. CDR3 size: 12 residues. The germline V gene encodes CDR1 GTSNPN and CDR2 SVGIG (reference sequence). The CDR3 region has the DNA TGTGCCTGGAGTGTAGTCGGGTCGGGGGCTTTCTTT. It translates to CAWSVVGSGAFF.